The 21 T cell receptor beta chains below all came from one sample that was sequenced in a study of breast tumors, draining lymph nodes, adjacent tissues. Axillary draining lymph nodes of breast cancer patients supplied the node samples. One entry per CDR3 protein results from TCRdb running MiXCR on the multiplex PCR reads. The sample consists of tens of thousands of distinct CDR3 sequences, approximately 28% of them appearing once. The sequencing input was axillary lymph node tissue. These receptors were collected from a female donor with breast cancer. Some clones in this sample may be carry-over from other donors' samples.

This clonotype was counted a few times. A much larger clone is a single base away; this may be a read error. The conserved phenylalanine or tryptophan is not found at the CDR3 terminus, so this likely reflects a read error. The chain carries TRBV19 and TRBJ2-5; TRBD2 might be the D (8 bases). V gave up 6 bases and J gave up 2 bases, with 19 bases separating them. Germline values: CDR1 LNHDA, CDR2 SQIVND (reference sequence). This CDR3 comprises 16 residues. The CDR3 DNA is TGTGCCAGTAGACCCCGGGGGGGACAGCGACAAGAGACCCAGTACTCC. Translation gives CASRPRGGQRQETQYS.

This clonotype was recorded many times. The DNA for the CDR3 is TGTGCCAGCAGCCCCCTGTTAACCCCGGATCAGCCCCAGCATTTT. Amino acid sequence: CASSPLLTPDQPQHF. The V call is TRBV7-2, the J call TRBJ1-5, with unresolved D. With 5 bases removed from V and 5 bases from J, the gap between germline ends came to 16 bases. This CDR3 spans 15 amino acids. The germline V gene has CDR1 SGHTA and CDR2 FQGNSA.

The sample holds many counts of this clonotype. The chain carries TRBV29-1 and TRBJ1-1; 7 bases line up with TRBD1. This CDR3 spans 11 amino acids. Germline V lookup: CDR1 SQVTM, CDR2 ANQGSEA. V dropped 5 bases and J dropped 6; count of bases not matched to a gene: 3. DNA of the CDR3: TGCAGCGTTTCGACAGGGCCTGAAGCTTTCTTT. This sequence encodes CSVSTGPEAFF.

Comments on this clonotype: The CDR3 end shows no conserved phenylalanine or tryptophan, and so a read error is likely. Because the CDR3's place on the DNA is in doubt, the DNA is left out and the CDR3 is given as listed by TCRdb. The chain has TRBV19 and TRBJ2-1; the tabulated D call, TRBD2, remains unverified against the DNA. The CDR3 length is 16 residues, termini included. Germline CDR1 LNHDA, CDR2 SQIVND (reference sequence). The CDR3 spells CASSMTRVSVDNEQLS.

The chain has TRBV14 and TRBJ2-5; weak D call: TRBD1 (5 bases). CDR3 length equals 13 residues. Germline values: CDR1 SGHDN, CDR2 FVKESK. The V end lost 0 bases, the J end lost 5 bases, and 7 bases lay between the germline ends. DNA of the CDR3: TGTGCCAGCAGCCAAGACAGGGTGGAGACCCAGTACTTC. Its protein product is CASSQDRVETQYF.

This clonotype showed up many times. The rearrangement links TRBV5-6 to TRBJ2-4, with a weak D call TRBD2 (5 bases). CDR1 is SGHDT, CDR2 YYEEEE, per germline. The V gene lost 0 bases and the J gene lost 0 bases, with 13 bases spanning the gap. The CDR3 spans 17 residues. Here the CDR3 reads CASSLETTRLAKNIQYF. The CDR3 region has the DNA TGTGCCAGCAGCTTGGAGACTACCCGACTAGCCAAAAACATTCAGTACTTC.

This clonotype was counted at least ten times. A single base separates this from a much larger clone, so it may be a read error. This chain joins TRBV9 and TRBJ2-7; TRBD1 matches 7 bases. The CDR3 covers 14 residues. CDR1 is SGDLS and CDR2 is YYNGEE in the germline V gene. The CDR3 DNA is TGTGCCAGCAGCGTAAGACAGGGAGATTACGAGCAGTCCTTC. Translation gives CASSVRQGDYEQSF.

In this sample, this clonotype turned up many times. The chain uses TRBV12-3 or TRBV12-4 and TRBJ2-2; tentative D call: TRBD1 (6 bases). Trimming removed 3 bases at V and 5 bases at J, with 16 bases between. This CDR3 has 16 amino acids. CDR3 sequence: CASSLDSTSVTGELFF. The CDR3, as DNA: TGTGCCAGCAGTTTGGACAGTACCAGTGTGACCGGGGAGCTGTTTTTT.

This chain connects TRBV20-1 to TRBJ1-4; D unclear. CDR3 length: 15 residues. Trimming removed 3 bases at V and 5 bases at J, with 16 bases between. CDR1 is DFQATT and CDR2 is SNEGSKA in the germline V gene (reference sequence). The CDR3, as DNA: TGCAGTGCTAGGGGATTAAACAGCGAAAATGAAAAACTGTTTTTT. Its protein is CSARGLNSENEKLFF.

This clonotype was found a few times. The CDR3 bases are TGTGCCAAGCAGCAGCGCTGGGGACGCAATGAGCAGTTCTTC. Translated, it gives CAKQQRWGRNEQFF. V gene TRBV6-4 combines with J gene TRBJ2-1, with D possibly being TRBD1 or TRBD2 (5 bases each). Germline CDR1 is MRHNA and CDR2 is SNTAGT. V gave up 10 bases and J gave up 6 bases, with 19 bases separating them. This CDR3 is 14 amino acids long.

The chain has TRBV20-1 and TRBJ1-5, with no clear D. The CDR3 is 19 amino acids. Germline CDR1 and CDR2: DFQATT and SNEGSKA (reference sequence). Trimming stripped 6 bases from V and 4 bases from J, with 31 bases between. CDR3 DNA sequence: TGCAGTGCCCCCCGCGGGAGTGGCGTGACCCAGGACGGTAATCAGCCCCAGCATTTT. This codes for CSAPRGSGVTQDGNQPQHF.

With respect to this clonotype: Mismatch with germline at one junction end may stem from a read error. The rearrangement joins TRBV7-9 to TRBJ2-7; the D is unclear. Per germline, CDR1 SEHNR and CDR2 FQNEAQ (reference sequence). The CDR3 is made up of 13 amino acids. The CDR3 is CAGRPDGLYGQYF. The CDR3 nucleotides read TGTGCCGGCAGGCCGGACGGGCTCTACGGGCAGTACTTC.

This clonotype appeared many times. J is TRBJ1-2 and V is TRBV10-3; D is unresolved. Germline V gene data show CDR1 as ENHRY and CDR2 as SYGVKD. The CDR3 extends over 13 amino acids. V dropped 0 bases and J dropped 6 bases, with 8 bases sitting between them. CDR3 coding DNA: TGTGCCATCAGTGAGTCTAATGGGGATGGCTACACCTTC. Amino acid sequence: CAISESNGDGYTF.

This clonotype was counted many times. V is TRBV30 and J is TRBJ1-6, with D hard to call. The V gene lost 4 bases and the J gene lost 7 bases, with 11 bases spanning the gap. This CDR3 is built from 13 residues. Germline V lookup: CDR1 GTSNPN, CDR2 SVGIG (reference sequence). The CDR3 nucleotides read TGTGCCTGGACACATCGACGGAATTCACCCCTCCACTTT. Translating gives CAWTHRRNSPLHF.

This clonotype was observed many times. The chain links TRBV5-4 to TRBJ2-6, with 7 positions matching TRBD1. CDR1 is SGHNT, CDR2 YYREEE, per germline (reference sequence). Trimming removed 3 bases from V and 2 bases from J; junction bases left unmatched: 2. CDR3 length: 15 residues. Here the CDR3 reads CASSSTGAGANVLTF. The CDR3 DNA is TGTGCCAGCAGCTCTACAGGGGCTGGGGCCAACGTCCTGACTTTC. Full variable domain (outside the CDR3, taken from reference TRBV5-4 and TRBJ2-6): ETGVTQSPTHLIKTRGQQVTLRCSSQSGHNTVSWYQQALGQGPQFIFQYYREEENGRGNFPPRFSGLQFPNYSSELNVNALELDDSALYLCASSSTGAGANVLTFGAGSRLTVL.

The chain links TRBV20-1 to TRBJ2-1, with TRBD2 identical over 11 bases. Losses at the gene ends were 6 bases for V and 6 bases for J; bases not matched to a gene: 10. Per germline, CDR1 DFQATT and CDR2 SNEGSKA (reference sequence). This CDR3 has 15 residues. The CDR3 here is CSANSPGTSGNEQFF. DNA for the CDR3: TGCAGTGCAAATAGCCCCGGGACTAGCGGCAATGAGCAGTTCTTC.

This chain uses TRBV30 with TRBJ2-5; D may be TRBD2 (6 bases). CDR1 and CDR2 from the germline V gene are GTSNPN and SVGIG (reference sequence). V lost 5 bases, J lost 5 bases, and 15 bases lay in between. The CDR3 runs to 13 residues. CDR3 in DNA: TGTGCCTGGGCGGGGCAGCCGTGGGAGACCCAGTACTTC. Protein sequence: CAWAGQPWETQYF.

Concerning this clonotype: A single base separates this from a much larger clone, so it may be a read error. The CDR3 DNA reads as TGTGCCACCGCACCGGGACCTTCAAACATTCAGTACTTC. Translating it yields CATAPGPSNIQYF. The gene calls are TRBV11-2 and TRBJ2-4; the D call may be TRBD1 or TRBD2 (5 bases each). Germline-derived CDR1 and CDR2 are SGHAT and FQNNGV. This CDR3 is 13 amino acids long. Between the trimmed V and J ends, which lost 10 bases and 6 bases, there was a span of 16 bases.

This clonotype was detected many times. The chain has TRBV25-1 and TRBJ1-2; 9 positions match TRBD1. V shed 4 bases, J shed 11 bases, and the junction held 8 bases outside the gene matches. CDR3 size: 13 residues. Germline CDR1 and CDR2: MGHDK and SYGVNS. The DNA of the CDR3 is TGTGCCAGCAGTGCCACGGACAGGGGTGCGTACACCTTC. Translating gives CASSATDRGAYTF.

In regard to this clonotype: An end of the junction differs from the germline gene, which may be a read error. This chain links TRBV7-7 with TRBJ1-4; weak D call: TRBD1 (6 bases). CDR3 length equals 21 residues. CDR1 is SSHAT, CDR2 FNYEAQ, per germline (reference sequence). Here the CDR3 reads CASSLEAREGEGSPTNEKLLF. CDR3 nucleotides: TGTGCCAGCAGCTTAGAGGCACGCGAGGGGGAGGGATCCCCAACTAATGAAAAACTGCTTTTT.

This chain uses TRBV7-8 with TRBJ2-1; tentatively, D is TRBD1 or TRBD2 (6 bases each). CDR3 size: 15 residues. Per germline, CDR1 SGHVS and CDR2 FQNEAQ. Trimming left V 7 bases short and J 4 bases short, with 17 bases between. The CDR3 loop is CASTLGLGAYNEQFF. In DNA, the CDR3 is TGTGCCAGCACCCTGGGACTGGGGGCTTACAATGAGCAGTTCTTC.